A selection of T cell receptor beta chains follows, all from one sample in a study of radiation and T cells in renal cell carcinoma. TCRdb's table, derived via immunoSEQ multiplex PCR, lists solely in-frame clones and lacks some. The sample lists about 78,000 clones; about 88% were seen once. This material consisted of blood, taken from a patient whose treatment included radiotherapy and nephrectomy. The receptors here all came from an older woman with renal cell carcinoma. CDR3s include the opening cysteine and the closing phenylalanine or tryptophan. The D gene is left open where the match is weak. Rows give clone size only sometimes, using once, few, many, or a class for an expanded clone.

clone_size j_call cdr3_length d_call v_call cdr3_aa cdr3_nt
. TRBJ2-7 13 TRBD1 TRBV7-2 CASSEQGSYEQYF TGTGCCAGCAGCGAACAGGGGTCCTACGAGCAGTACTTC
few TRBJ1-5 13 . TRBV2 CASRLQSNQPQHF TGTGCCAGCAGGTTACAGAGCAATCAGCCCCAGCATTTT
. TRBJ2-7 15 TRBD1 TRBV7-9 CASSLEGTGGYEQYF TGTGCCAGCAGCTTAGAAGGGACAGGGGGCTACGAGCAGTACTTC
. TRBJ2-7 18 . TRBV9 CASSVGAPTRGSTYEQYF TGTGCCAGCAGCGTAGGGGCCCCTACGCGGGGTTCGACCTACGAGCAGTACTTC
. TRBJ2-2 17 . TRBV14 CASSLSGQIQWAGELFF TGTGCCAGCAGCCTCTCTGGACAGATTCAATGGGCCGGGGAGCTGTTTTTT
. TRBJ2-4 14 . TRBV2 CASSEAGIGNIQYF TGTGCCAGCAGTGAAGCGGGGATCGGAAACATTCAGTACTTC
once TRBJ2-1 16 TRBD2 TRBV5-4 CASSWGTSGGNNEQFF TGTGCCAGCAGCTGGGGGACTAGCGGGGGGAACAATGAGCAGTTCTTC
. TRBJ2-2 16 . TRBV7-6 CASSLTGIGSTGELFF TGTGCCAGCAGCCTGACAGGGATCGGGAGCACCGGGGAGCTGTTTTTT
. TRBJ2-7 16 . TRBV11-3 CASSLTLTGDLYEQYF TGTGCCAGCAGCTTGACCTTGACAGGAGACCTCTACGAGCAGTACTTC
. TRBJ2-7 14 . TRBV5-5 CASSPAGPLYEQYF TGTGCCAGCAGCCCCGCCGGGCCGCTATACGAGCAGTACTTC
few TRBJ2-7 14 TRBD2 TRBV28 CATKTSGASYEQYF TGTGCCACCAAAACTAGCGGGGCCTCCTACGAGCAGTACTTC
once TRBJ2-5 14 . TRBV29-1 CSVEGPGRQETQYF TGCAGCGTTGAGGGGCCAGGGCGGCAAGAGACCCAGTACTTC
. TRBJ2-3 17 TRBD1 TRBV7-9 CASSPPAGTGGADTQYF TGTGCCAGCAGCCCCCCGGCCGGGACAGGGGGGGCAGATACGCAGTATTTT
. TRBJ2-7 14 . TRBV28 CASSLVDRAYEQYF TGTGCCAGCAGTTTGGTGGACAGAGCCTACGAGCAGTACTTC
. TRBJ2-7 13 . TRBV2 CASRASPDGEQYF TGTGCCAGCAGGGCCTCTCCGGACGGAGAGCAGTACTTC
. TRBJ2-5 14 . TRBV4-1 CASSLSMYQETQYF TGCGCCAGCAGCCTGTCGATGTACCAAGAGACCCAGTACTTC
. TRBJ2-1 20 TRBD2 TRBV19 CASSSRLAGGFRYSYNEQFF TGTGCCAGTAGTAGCCGACTAGCGGGGGGCTTTAGATACTCCTACAATGAGCAGTTCTTC
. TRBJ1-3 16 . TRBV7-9 CASRLDRLNSGNTIYF TGTGCCAGCCGCTTGGACAGACTCAACTCTGGAAACACCATATATTTT
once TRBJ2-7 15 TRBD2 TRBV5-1 CASSSGLAGVSEQYF TGCGCCAGCAGCTCGGGACTAGCGGGGGTAAGCGAGCAGTACTTC
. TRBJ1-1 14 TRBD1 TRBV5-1 CASSLTGELGAAFF TGCGCCAGCAGCCTGACAGGGGAACTGGGGGCAGCTTTCTTT
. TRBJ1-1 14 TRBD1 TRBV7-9 CASSSPTGGWEAFF TGTGCCAGCAGCTCCCCTACAGGGGGGTGGGAAGCTTTCTTT
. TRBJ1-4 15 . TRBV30 CAWSSDPATNEKLFF TGTGCCTGGAGTTCAGACCCCGCAACTAATGAAAAACTGTTTTTT
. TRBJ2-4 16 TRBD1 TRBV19 CASSIGTDIAKNIQYF TGTGCCAGTAGTATTGGGACAGATATAGCCAAAAACATTCAGTACTTC
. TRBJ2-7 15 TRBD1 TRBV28 CASSSPGTGTYEQYF TGTGCCAGCAGTTCTCCCGGGACAGGAACCTACGAGCAGTACTTC
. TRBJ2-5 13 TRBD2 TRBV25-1 CASRRSGGETQYF TGTGCCAGCCGCCGTAGCGGGGGAGAGACCCAGTACTTC
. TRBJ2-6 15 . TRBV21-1 CGIGDNSSGANVLTF TGTGGTATTGGGGACAACAGCTCTGGGGCCAACGTCCTGACTTTC
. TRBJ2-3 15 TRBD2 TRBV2 CASNRLAGGTDTQYF TGTGCCAGCAATCGACTAGCGGGGGGCACAGATACGCAGTATTTT
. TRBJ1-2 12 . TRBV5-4 CASSVRGNGYTF TGTGCCAGCAGCGTACGAGGTAATGGCTACACCTTC
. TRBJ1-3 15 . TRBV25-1 CASTDRSASGNTIYF TGTGCCAGCACGGACAGATCAGCCTCTGGAAACACCATATATTTT
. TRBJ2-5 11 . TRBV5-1 CASSVEETQYF TGCGCCAGCAGCGTAGAAGAGACCCAGTACTTC
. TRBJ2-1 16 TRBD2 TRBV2 CASTLAGGSSYNEQFF TGTGCCAGCACCTTAGCGGGGGGTAGCTCCTACAATGAGCAGTTCTTC
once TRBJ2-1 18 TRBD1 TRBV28 CASSLRVSGTGTNNEQFF TGTGCCAGCAGTTTACGTGTATCCGGGACAGGGACGAACAATGAGCAGTTCTTC
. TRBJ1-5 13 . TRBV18 CASSPDGNQPQHF TGTGCCAGCTCACCGGATGGCAATCAGCCCCAGCATTTT
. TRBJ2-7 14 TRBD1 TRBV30 CAWIKDRPSYEQYF TGTGCCTGGATAAAGGACAGGCCCTCCTACGAGCAGTACTTC
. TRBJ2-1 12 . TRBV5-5 CASSFGANEQFF TGTGCCAGCAGCTTTGGTGCCAATGAGCAGTTCTTC
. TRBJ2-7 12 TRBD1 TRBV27 CASSGQGSEQYF TGTGCCAGCAGTGGACAGGGCTCGGAGCAGTACTTC
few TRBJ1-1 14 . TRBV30 CAWSPVYVNTEAFF TGTGCCTGGAGTCCAGTGTACGTGAACACTGAAGCTTTCTTT
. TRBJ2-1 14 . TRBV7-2 CASSLGEPYNEQFF TGTGCCAGCAGCTTAGGGGAACCCTACAATGAGCAGTTCTTC
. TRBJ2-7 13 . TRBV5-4 CASSLTGWDEQYF TGTGCCAGCAGCTTAACTGGATGGGACGAGCAGTACTTC
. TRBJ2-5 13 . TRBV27 CASARRAWETQYF TGTGCCAGCGCCAGACGGGCCTGGGAGACCCAGTACTTC
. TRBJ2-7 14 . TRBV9 CASSVAGGYYEQYF TGTGCCAGCAGCGTAGCGGGGGGCTACTACGAGCAGTACTTC
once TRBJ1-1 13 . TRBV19 CASRRPSRTEAFF TGTGCCAGTAGACGTCCGTCTCGGACTGAAGCTTTCTTT
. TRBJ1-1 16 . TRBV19 CASSIRKQGKNTEAFF TGTGCCAGTAGTATAAGAAAGCAGGGGAAGAACACTGAAGCTTTCTTT
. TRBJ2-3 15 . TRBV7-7 CASSFSGDLTDTQYF TGTGCTAGCAGCTTTTCCGGGGACCTAACGGATACGCAGTATTTT
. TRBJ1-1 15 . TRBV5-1 CASSLGDGVNTEAFF TGCGCCAGCAGCTTGGGAGACGGGGTGAACACTGAAGCTTTCTTT
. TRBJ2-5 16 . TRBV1 CTSSIGLAGLQETQYF TGCACCAGCAGTATCGGACTAGCGGGCCTTCAAGAGACCCAGTACTTC
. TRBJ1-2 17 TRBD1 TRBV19 CASSITPGGTVNYGYTF TGTGCCAGTAGTATAACCCCCGGAGGGACAGTTAACTATGGCTACACCTTC
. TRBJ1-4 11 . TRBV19 CASRGFEKLFF TGTGCCAGCCGGGGCTTTGAGAAACTGTTTTTT
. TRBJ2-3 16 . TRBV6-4 CASSENGPTSTDTQYF TGTGCCAGCAGTGAGAATGGTCCAACTAGCACAGATACGCAGTATTTT